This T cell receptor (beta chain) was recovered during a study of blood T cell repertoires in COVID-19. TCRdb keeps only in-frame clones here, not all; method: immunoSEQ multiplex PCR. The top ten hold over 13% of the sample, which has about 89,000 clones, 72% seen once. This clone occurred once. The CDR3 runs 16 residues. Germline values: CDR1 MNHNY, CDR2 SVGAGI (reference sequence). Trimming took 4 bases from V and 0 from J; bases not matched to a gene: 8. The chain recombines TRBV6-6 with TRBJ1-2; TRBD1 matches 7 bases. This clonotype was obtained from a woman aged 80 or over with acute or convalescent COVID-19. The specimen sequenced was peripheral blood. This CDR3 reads CASSLGDSRTNYGYTF. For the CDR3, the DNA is TGTGCCAGCAGTTTAGGGGACAGCAGGACTAACTATGGCTACACCTTC.